The 5 T cell receptor beta chains in this list originate from one sample, sequenced in a study of blood T cell repertoires in COVID-19. Method: immunoSEQ multiplex PCR; TCRdb's copy keeps in-frame clones and lacks some. This sample has around 200,000 clones, with around 80% found just once. The sequenced sample was peripheral blood. All receptors derive from a woman in her 70s with acute or convalescent COVID-19.

V and J are TRBV28 and TRBJ2-7, with TRBD2 matching over 10 bases. The CDR3 is 18 amino acids. J gave up 3 bases and V 6 bases, and 17 bases lay outside the gene matches. Per germline, CDR1 MDHEN and CDR2 SYDVKM. The CDR3 sequence: CASSPPMLAGETDYEQYF. The CDR3 region has the DNA TGTGCCAGCAGCCCCCCCATGCTAGCGGGAGAGACAGACTACGAGCAGTACTTC.

The chain uses TRBV5-1 and TRBJ2-5; D might be TRBD1 (7 bases). Germline lookup yields CDR1 SGHRS and CDR2 YFSETQ. Trimming cost V 3 bases and J 2 bases, with 14 bases left between them. CDR3 length: 15 amino acids. The CDR3 DNA reads as TGCGCCAGCAGCTCGGGAGACAGGGCACAAGAGACCCAGTACTTC. Residues: CASSSGDRAQETQYF. The entire variable domain, with the rest obtained from reference TRBV5-1 and TRBJ2-5, is as follows: KAGVTQTPRYLIKTRGQQVTLSCSPISGHRSVSWYQQTPGQGLQFLFEYFSETQRNKGNFPGRFSGRQFSNSRSEMNVSTLELGDSALYLCASSSGDRAQETQYFGPGTRLLVL.

The genes are TRBV30 and TRBJ1-6, with no clear D. Germline lookup yields CDR1 GTSNPN and CDR2 SVGIG (reference sequence). Trimming stripped 5 bases from V and 7 bases from J, with 21 bases between. CDR3 length equals 16 residues. The CDR3: CAWRSFSSVSNSPLHF. The CDR3 DNA is TGTGCCTGGCGGTCGTTCAGCAGCGTCTCAAATTCACCCCTCCACTTT.

The chain couples TRBV11-2 to TRBJ2-1, with 8 nucleotides matching TRBD1. The ends lost 2 bases at V and 9 bases at J; junction bases unmatched: 9. Germline assignment: CDR1 SGHAT and CDR2 FQNNGV. The length of the CDR3 is 15 residues. This CDR3 reads CASSLIRQGLGEQFF. In DNA, the CDR3 is TGTGCCAGCAGCTTAATTCGACAGGGGCTCGGTGAGCAGTTCTTC.

The chain carries TRBV28 and TRBJ2-2, with 8 bases fitting TRBD1. CDR1 MDHEN and CDR2 SYDVKM come from the germline V gene. After removal of 7 bases from V and 1 base from J, the junction contained 8 bases not matched to a gene. CDR3 size: 16 residues. The DNA for the CDR3 is TGTGCCAGCACCACATCCGGGACAGGGAACACCGGGGAGCTGTTTTTT. This gives the protein CASTTSGTGNTGELFF.